This T cell receptor (beta chain) derives from a study of cytomegalovirus exposure and HLA in healthy donors. PCR employed 60 Vbeta and 13 Jbeta primers. Repertoires were generated with immunoSEQ multiplex PCR, while TCRdb's copy carries only in-frame clones and drops some. The sample holds some 130,000 clones, around 79% seen once. V lost 2 bases to trimming and J lost 6 bases, with 10 bases between them. The germline gives CDR1 ENHRY, CDR2 SYGVKD. The CDR3 is made up of 14 amino acids. The V gene is TRBV10-3, the J gene TRBJ2-2; TRBD2 might be the D (6 bases). The receptor was derived from a man aged 40-49 years in good health and CMV-seropositive. The sample was PBMCs. This CDR3 is CAISEVGGPGELFF. CDR3 nucleotides: TGTGCCATCAGTGAGGTGGGAGGCCCCGGGGAGCTGTTTTTT.